This T cell receptor beta chain was recorded in a study of T cells in Graves' hyperthyroidism and ophthalmopathy. General study findings and limits: Most clonotypes that expanded in the thyroid above 0.001 also showed up in blood.

This clonotype was found a few times. No antigen is known for it. V shed 6 bases, J shed 7 bases, and the junction held 9 bases outside the gene matches. Per germline, CDR1 MNHNS and CDR2 SASEGT. There are 14 residues in the CDR3. Amplification targeted TCR beta CDR3 regions from RNA transcripts. When the TCR CDR3 underwent first-round RT-PCR, the HTBI primer set was used. TCRdb ran MiXCR on the multiplex PCR reads and lists one entry per CDR3 protein. The sample shows 600,000 to 850,000 distinct CDR3 sequences, roughly a sixth of them seen only once. This receptor was identified in a woman aged 50 to 65 with Graves' hyperthyroidism that later progressed to Graves' ophthalmopathy. The material sequenced was blood. The chain carries TRBV6-1 and TRBJ1-5; 7 nucleotides line up with TRBD1. CDR3 in amino acids: CASSPLGGGQPQHF. CDR3 bases: TGTGCCAGCAGCCCCCTAGGGGGCGGCCAGCCCCAGCATTTT.